This record concerns one T cell receptor (beta chain) sequence. There is no known antigen for this receptor. Base qualities are not recorded, but no much larger clone differs from it by a single base. The sample's time point, from its label and the paper: baseline before first vaccination. Vaccinee samples came from UK trials COV001 and COV002, including a single-blind randomized controlled phase 2/3 trial of AZD1222 (ChAdOx1 nCoV-19) in healthy adults. Trial participant PBMC samples were collected at day 0 and day 28 after the second dose for TCRbeta chain sequencing. These data come from a study of T cell responses to AZD1222 COVID-19 vaccine (dated by TCRdb to 2020 to 2023). Describing the broader study: Because spike-specific TCR depth and breadth did not differ between the two schedules, AZD1222 recipients who got a second dose at roughly 4 weeks were pooled with those who got a second dose at roughly 12 weeks. Trial participants were enrolled by age into subgroups of 18-55, 56-69 and 70-plus years, and around 150, 28 and 57 TCR-sequenced participants, respectively, were included in these subgroups. A total of around 240 trial participants underwent TCR sequencing, of whom 207 received two doses of AZD1222 and around 26 received two doses of the MenACWY control vaccine.

The CDR3 regions of human TCRbeta chains were analyzed by immunosequencing. Under the source paper's analysis protocol: Repertoire TCRs were checked for matches against a reference library of SARS-CoV-2-specific TCRs that had been generated using the MIRA antigen-specificity platform. Breadth meant the fraction of unique TCRs that were SARS-CoV-2-associated, whereas depth meant the fraction of total T cells that were SARS-CoV-2-associated. Using the MIRA data, every spike-specific TCR was mapped to the spike region that the TCR reacted to and assigned to either a CD4 or a CD8 class. Log10-transformed breadth and depth values were compared by one-way ANOVA with Sidak's multiple comparisons tests. TCRdb mirrors the immuneACCESS table, restricted to in-frame sequences. Some clones are absent from its copies; in checked studies, under half trace to an unresolved V gene, and the reason for the others is unknown. Clone size and the V and J calls come from that table; the DNA yielded D and trimming. The sample table contains under 200,000 clones; only one count was recorded for roughly 94% of them. The ten biggest clones cover 0.64% of the sample.

Beyond this particular receptor, the publication reports: The 56-69-year group was small, and its depth increase did not reach significance, likely because of low power. Epitopes outside the regions mutated in the B.1.351 and B.1.1.7 variants were reportedly recognized by nearly half of the unique spike-specific TCRs. Most participants were white British and females outnumbered males, and the authors suggested that clonal diversity may have been underestimated. The whole spike protein was spanned by vaccine-associated CD4 TCRs, and dominant responses were seen in regions 160-218 and 743-854. Conclusions about previously exposed vaccinees are limited, since just a handful of AZD1222 recipients were seropositive for SARS-CoV-2 at baseline. After two AZD1222 doses, spike-specific TCR breadth and depth were significantly higher than at day 0 and than in MenACWY recipients. Because no day 14 peak-response samples were available, repertoires were characterized only after the peak T cell response.

The sequences come from peripheral blood, collected on day 0 of AZD1222 vaccination. The clonotype originates from an adult in good health.

The nucleotide sequence reads TGTGCCAGCAGCTCGCCAGGTGCTAGCGGGTATTACAATGAGCAGTTCTTC. Translated, this gives CASSSPGASGYYNEQFF. Rearrangement joined TRBV11-2 to TRBJ2-1, and TRBD2 aligns with 8 junction nucleotides. From a lookup of the germline V gene, CDR1 and CDR2 are SGHAT and FQNNGV. CDR3 length: 17 amino acids, cysteine to phenylalanine. Only the CDR3 DNA stays, 51 bases, in frame from base 1. V trim: 4 bases; J trim: 4 bases; unmatched bases: 12.